This T cell receptor (beta chain) comes out of a study of T cell repertoires in cytomegalovirus infection (dated by TCRdb to about 2019). With regard to the full study: The peptide stimulations were aimed at well-studied HLA-B-restricted epitopes as well as recently identified HLA-C-restricted CMV epitopes, whose presentation resists viral immunomodulation. The HLA type of each donor mattered for the analysis, because public TCR beta signatures pointed to carriage of CMV infection along with the matching HLA type. Findings and caveats that apply to the study as a whole: Cumulative frequency of public TCR beta family members discriminated carriers of CMV infection plus the relevant HLA type in this cohort and an independent roughly 340-donor cohort. In the ex vivo response, HLA-C-restricted CMV-specific TCR beta clonotypes were dominant, and in two of eight donors the single most frequent clonotype came from this HLA-C-restricted group.

The treatment or condition label, as the study defines it: in vitro stimulation with specific CMV peptide epitopes to enrich CMV-specific T cells. About this clonotype: No antigen is known for it. Per-base qualities were not stored, and no clone one base away is much larger.

Deletion took 3 bases off V and 4 bases off J, with a span of 13 bases between the germline ends. The CDR3 runs 15 amino acids, cysteine and phenylalanine included. Only CDR3 DNA remains: 45 bases, in frame from the first base. The germline V gene sets CDR1 to SGHAT and CDR2 to FQNNGV. Sequencing took place on an Illumina HiSeq 1500. TCRdb reran the public reads through fastp at Q25 and MiXCR, keeping productive beta chains. Each CDR3 protein appears once, grouped with its most common genes and DNA. Across this sample there are around 78,000 distinct CDR3 sequences, with about 24% seen only once. Together, the top ten hold approximately 48% of the sample.

The specimen comprised CD8+ T cells from cultured PBMCs, sampled from culture after CMV antigen stimulation. The receptor was derived from a human donor in good health (CMV status not recorded). Some clones in this sample may be carry-over from other donors' samples. The sequence links TRBV11-2 to TRBJ1-3; TRBD1 is a possible D gene, resting on 5 matching bases. This receptor has the CDR3 CASSFPAGNGNTIYF. At the DNA level, the sequence is TGTGCCAGCAGCTTCCCGGCAGGGAACGGAAACACCATATATTTT.